Each of the 32 T cell receptor beta chains below was sequenced from the same sample in a study of Graves' ophthalmopathy and Graves' hyperthyroidism. As the template, RNA transcripts were used to amplify TCR beta CDR3 regions. The first round was an RT-PCR with HTBI primers, and the second round was a multiplex PCR. In TCRdb, the multiplex PCR reads were re-called with MiXCR into one record per CDR3 protein. The sample records hundreds of thousands of distinct CDR3 sequences, roughly 21% being singletons. Material for sequencing was peripheral blood. The receptor set was obtained from a woman between 50 and 59 years old with Graves' ophthalmopathy.

This clonotype was counted a few times. The chain employs TRBV6-1 and TRBJ2-4; D is possibly TRBD1 (5 bases). The CDR3 length is 13 residues. Germline assignment: CDR1 MNHNS and CDR2 SASEGT. Between the trimmed V and J ends, which lost 3 bases and 6 bases, there was a span of 9 bases. This CDR3 is CASSETALNIQYF. The CDR3 bases are TGTGCCAGCAGTGAGACAGCGTTAAACATTCAGTACTTC.

This clonotype was picked up many times. The chain has TRBV5-1 and TRBJ2-7; weak D call: TRBD1 (5 bases). The length of the CDR3 is 15 residues. From germline, CDR1 is SGHRS and CDR2 YFSETQ. V was shortened by 4 bases and J by 0 bases, with 14 bases between the two germline ends. This CDR3 is CASSNRPDSSYEQYF. The CDR3, as DNA: TGCGCCAGCAGCAATAGACCAGACAGCTCCTACGAGCAGTACTTC.

This clonotype was seen repeatedly, ten times or more. The chain combines TRBV19 with TRBJ1-2, with D tentatively TRBD1 (5 bases). The CDR3 contains 13 residues. Looked up from germline, CDR1 is LNHDA and CDR2 is SQIVND (reference sequence). Trimming stripped 7 bases from V and 2 bases from J, with 11 bases between. The CDR3 region is CASMRGLNYGYTF. CDR3 bases: TGTGCCAGTATGCGGGGCCTGAACTATGGCTACACCTTC.

This clonotype has a count of ten or more. This chain links TRBV27 with TRBJ2-7; 9 bases agree with TRBD2. The CDR3 sequence is 14 residues long. CDR1 and CDR2 (germline): MNHEY, SMNVEV (reference sequence). The V and J ends lost 5 bases and 4 bases, in that order; junction bases with no gene match: 6. The CDR3, as DNA: TGTGCCAGCAGTCGTAGCGGGAGCGGGTACGAGCAGTACTTC. It translates to CASSRSGSGYEQYF.

In this sample, this clonotype turned up a few times. The chain combines TRBV27 with TRBJ1-2; no clear D gene. Trimming cost V 4 bases and J 6 bases, with 15 bases left between them. CDR3 size: 14 residues. Germline CDR1 MNHEY, CDR2 SMNVEV (reference sequence). DNA of the CDR3: TGTGCCAGCAGTTCCCGGGCAGCACTTCATGGCTACACCTTC. The encoded protein is CASSSRAALHGYTF.

This clonotype was counted at least ten times. The chain uses TRBV2 and TRBJ2-7; no definite D call. The germline gives CDR1 SNHLY, CDR2 FYNNEI. The CDR3 extends over 12 amino acids. Trimming cost V 6 bases and J 6 bases, with 12 bases left between them. The CDR3 here is CASRLNSPEQYF. CDR3 sequence (DNA): TGTGCCAGCAGGCTAAACTCTCCCGAGCAGTACTTC. Full variable domain (outside the CDR3, taken from reference TRBV2 and TRBJ2-7): EPEVTQTPSHQVTQMGQEVILRCVPISNHLYFYWYRQILGQKVEFLVSFYNNEISEKSEIFDDQFSVERPDGSNFTLKIRSTKLEDSAMYFCASRLNSPEQYFGPGTRLTVT.

This clonotype has a handful of counts. CDR3 amino acids: CASTPPGSTGELFF. Here the CDR3 DNA reads TGTGCCAGCACCCCACCCGGGTCCACCGGGGAGCTGTTTTTT. The rearrangement links TRBV7-9 to TRBJ2-2; unclear D gene. The CDR3 has 14 residues. The V end lost 7 bases, the J end lost 4 bases, and 13 bases lay between the germline ends. The germline CDR1 and CDR2 sequences are SEHNR and FQNEAQ (reference sequence). Full variable domain (remainder filled in from reference TRBV7-9 and TRBJ2-2): DTGVSQNPRHKITKRGQNVTFRCDPISEHNRLYWYRQTLGQGPEFLTYFQNEAQLEKSRLLSDRFSAERPKGSFSTLEIQRTEQGDSAMYLCASTPPGSTGELFFGEGSRLTVL.

This clonotype was counted ten times or more. The chain couples TRBV6-1 to TRBJ2-7; 10 positions match TRBD2. The CDR3 loop spans 14 amino acids. V dropped 3 bases and J dropped 5; count of bases not matched to a gene: 4. The germline CDR1 and CDR2 sequences are MNHNS and SASEGT. In DNA, the CDR3 is TGTGCCAGCAGTGAGGCTAGCGGGAGCCACGAGCAGTACTTC. It encodes CASSEASGSHEQYF.

This clonotype has ten or more counts. The chain has TRBV29-1 and TRBJ1-5; TRBD1 might be the D (5 bases). Trimming cost V 0 bases and J 9 bases, with 12 bases left between them. The CDR3 length is 13 residues. CDR1 SQVTM and CDR2 ANQGSEA come from the germline V gene. The chain's CDR3 is CSVEEEAGGPQHF. The CDR3 DNA follows: TGCAGCGTTGAAGAAGAAGCGGGGGGGCCCCAGCATTTT.

This clonotype has just a few counts. The chain joins TRBV20-1 to TRBJ2-1, with TRBD2 identical over 14 bases. Germline V gives CDR1 DFQATT, CDR2 SNEGSKA (reference sequence). The CDR3 contains 16 residues. After removal of 0 bases from V and 9 bases from J, the junction contained 7 bases not matched to a gene. The CDR3 protein is CSARDGGLAGVSEQFF. The DNA of the CDR3 is TGCAGTGCTAGAGATGGGGGACTAGCGGGAGTTAGTGAGCAGTTCTTC.

In DNA form, the CDR3 reads TGTGCCAGCAGTCCACCACCTGTGACAGGGGGATCCTACGAGCAGTACTTC. As protein: CASSPPPVTGGSYEQYF. V and J are TRBV6-1 and TRBJ2-7, with TRBD1 matching over 9 bases. Unmatched junction bases numbered 12, after V lost 5 bases and J lost 1 base. CDR3 length equals 17 residues. The germline CDR1 and CDR2 sequences are MNHNS and SASEGT.

V usage is TRBV30 and J usage is TRBJ2-5; no firm D call. The CDR3 is made up of 14 amino acids. Trimming took 1 base from V and 5 from J, leaving 14 bases between them. Germline CDR1 is GTSNPN and CDR2 is SVGIG (reference sequence). The CDR3 DNA is TGTGCCTGGAGTGCTATGAATCCGTGGGAGACCCAGTACTTC. It yields the protein CAWSAMNPWETQYF.

This clonotype was counted ten times or more. This chain connects TRBV7-2 to TRBJ1-5; 10 positions match TRBD1. After removal of 5 bases from V and 0 bases from J, the junction contained 7 bases not matched to a gene. The CDR3 sequence is 17 residues long. Germline V CDR1 and CDR2: SGHTA, FQGNSA. The CDR3 here is CASSPGGTGDSNQPQHF. The CDR3 DNA follows: TGTGCCAGCAGCCCAGGGGGGACAGGGGATAGCAATCAGCCCCAGCATTTT.

This clonotype was seen repeatedly, ten times or more. J is TRBJ1-5 and V is TRBV28; 7 nucleotides match TRBD1. Germline assignment: CDR1 MDHEN and CDR2 SYDVKM. The CDR3 is made up of 17 amino acids. V gave up 6 bases and J gave up 3 bases; unmatched junction bases: 14. Here the CDR3 reads CASRQWARTGLNQPQHF. In DNA, the CDR3 is TGTGCCAGCAGACAATGGGCCCGGACAGGTCTCAATCAGCCCCAGCATTTT.

The chain employs TRBV4-2 and TRBJ2-7; D not certain. The V gene lost 4 bases and the J gene lost 4 bases, with 14 bases spanning the gap. The CDR3 totals 14 residues. Germline CDR1 LGHNA, CDR2 YNFKEQ. Here the CDR3 reads CASSPSGLIYEQYF. The CDR3 region has the DNA TGTGCCAGCAGCCCATCTGGGCTTATTTACGAGCAGTACTTC.

This clonotype came up many times. The J gene is TRBJ1-2, the V gene TRBV7-3; the D gene is possibly TRBD1 (5 bases). CDR1 SGHTA and CDR2 FQGTGA come from the germline V gene. The CDR3 spans 15 residues. The ends were cut back, 3 bases at V and 4 bases at J, with 15 bases in the middle. The CDR3 spells CASSLGTGMTYGYTF. The CDR3 DNA sequence: TGTGCCAGCAGCTTGGGGACCGGGATGACCTATGGCTACACCTTC.

This sequence joins TRBV10-1 and TRBJ2-7; 11 bases fit TRBD2. V lost 4 bases and J lost 5; bases outside the gene matches: 7. Germline V CDR1 and CDR2: WNHNN, SYGVQD (reference sequence). The CDR3 totals 15 residues. Written as DNA, the CDR3 is TGCGCCAGCAGTGGGACACTAGCGGGAGATGACGAGCAGTACTTC. Amino acid sequence: CASSGTLAGDDEQYF.

A few counts support this clonotype. CDR3 sequence: CASTPGTSGTRAKNIQYF. DNA of the CDR3: TGTGCCAGCACCCCCGGGACTAGCGGGACGAGGGCCAAAAACATTCAGTACTTC. V gene TRBV6-1 combines with J gene TRBJ2-4, with TRBD2 matching 13 bases. This CDR3 is 18 amino acids long. Germline values: CDR1 MNHNS, CDR2 SASEGT. V lost 7 bases and J lost 1; bases outside the gene matches: 10.

This chain joins TRBV12-3 or TRBV12-4 and TRBJ1-1, with 10 positions matching TRBD1. Trimming removed 5 bases from V and 6 bases from J; junction bases left unmatched: 3. This CDR3 has 13 residues. CDR3 residues: CASSADRGAEAFF. CDR3 in DNA: TGTGCCAGCAGTGCGGACAGGGGGGCTGAAGCTTTCTTT.

The chain employs TRBV7-2 and TRBJ2-7, with D maybe TRBD2 (7 bases). This CDR3 is 15 amino acids long. V was pared by 4 bases and J by 4 bases, with 17 bases between. Germline CDR1 and CDR2: SGHTA and FQGNSA. The CDR3 loop is CASSSGAGGRYEQYF. The CDR3 nucleotides are TGTGCCAGCAGCTCGGGGGCTGGCGGGAGATACGAGCAGTACTTC. Full variable domain (missing parts from reference TRBV7-2 and TRBJ2-7): GAGVSQSPSNKVTEKGKDVELRCDPISGHTALYWYRQSLGQGLEFLIYFQGNSAPDKSGLPSDRFSAERTGGSVSTLTIQRTQQEDSAVYLCASSSGAGGRYEQYFGPGTRLTVT.

The sample holds many counts of this clonotype. The V gene is TRBV24-1, the J gene TRBJ1-1; 7 nucleotides align to TRBD1. The CDR3 extends over 12 amino acids. The germline CDR1 and CDR2 sequences are KGHDR and SFDVKD. Unmatched junction bases numbered 3, after V lost 9 bases and J lost 3 bases. The CDR3 loop is CATGQGDTEAFF. Written as DNA, the CDR3 is TGTGCCACCGGCCAGGGGGACACTGAAGCTTTCTTT.

Many counts were recorded for this clonotype. The J gene is TRBJ2-5, the V gene TRBV20-1; 10 nucleotides agree with TRBD2. Germline-derived CDR1 and CDR2 are DFQATT and SNEGSKA (reference sequence). The ends lost 2 bases at V and 4 bases at J; junction bases unmatched: 7. The CDR3 has 15 residues. CDR3 sequence (DNA): TGCAGTGCTAGAACTAGCGGGACACCTTCAGAGACCCAGTACTTC. Protein: CSARTSGTPSETQYF.

This clonotype was recorded a few times. This chain joins TRBV11-3 and TRBJ2-7; the D is unclear. The CDR3 is made up of 14 amino acids. CDR1 and CDR2 from the germline V gene are SGHNT and YENEEA. Trimming took 5 bases from V and 4 from J, leaving 15 bases between them. The CDR3 sequence: CASSQFIGPYEQYF. CDR3 DNA sequence: TGTGCCAGCAGCCAATTTATAGGGCCGTACGAGCAGTACTTC.

The table lists this clonotype with many counts. This chain links TRBV7-2 with TRBJ1-5, with unresolved D. Germline lookup yields CDR1 SGHTA and CDR2 FQGNSA. The CDR3 runs to 15 residues. V lost 5 bases and J 5 bases, leaving 16 bases between the germline ends. The CDR3 coding sequence is TGTGCCAGCAGCCCCTGGGTAGGGCGGGATCAGCCCCAGCATTTT. As protein: CASSPWVGRDQPQHF.

This chain uses TRBV15 with TRBJ2-7, with D perhaps TRBD2 (5 bases). The V and J ends lost 0 bases and 3 bases respectively, with 9 bases between them. The CDR3 length is 14 residues. Germline loops: CDR1 LNHNV, CDR2 YYDKDF (reference sequence). This CDR3 is CATSRDRADYEQYF. CDR3 sequence (DNA): TGTGCCACCAGCAGAGATCGAGCGGACTACGAGCAGTACTTC.

The genes are TRBV19 and TRBJ2-2, with D perhaps assigned TRBD1 or TRBD2 (5 bases each). CDR1 and CDR2 (germline): LNHDA, SQIVND (reference sequence). Trimming pared 5 bases from V and 4 bases from J, leaving 5 bases between. There are 12 residues in the CDR3. The CDR3 DNA reads as TGTGCCAGTAGTGGGGGCACCGGGGAGCTGTTTTTT. It translates to CASSGGTGELFF.

This clonotype showed up many times. The chain combines TRBV6-6 with TRBJ2-6; no clear D gene. This CDR3 is 16 amino acids long. V was cut by 0 bases and J by 0 bases, with 6 bases left in between. Germline loops: CDR1 MNHNY, CDR2 SVGAGI (reference sequence). In DNA form, the CDR3 reads TGTGCCAGCAGTTACTCCCGGCTCTCTGGGGCCAACGTCCTGACTTTC. Translation: CASSYSRLSGANVLTF.

In this sample, this clonotype turned up many times. This rearrangement joins TRBV7-8 to TRBJ2-7, with TRBD1 matching 8 bases. The CDR3 runs 15 residues. The V segment lost 0 bases and the J segment 7 bases; nucleotides outside the gene matches: 8. CDR1 and CDR2 (germline): SGHVS, FQNEAQ. The CDR3 DNA reads TGTGCCAGCAGCTTAGCGCGGGCCAGGGGGCGTGAGCAGTACTTC. It translates to CASSLARARGREQYF.

The chain is built from TRBV27 and TRBJ1-6; no firm D call. The V gene lost 5 bases and the J gene lost 4 bases, with 6 bases spanning the gap. The CDR3 totals 13 residues. Germline lookup yields CDR1 MNHEY and CDR2 SMNVEV (reference sequence). The CDR3 is CASSQEYNSPLHF. The CDR3, as DNA: TGTGCCAGCAGTCAGGAATATAATTCACCCCTCCACTTT.

This clonotype has at least ten counts. The rearrangement joins TRBV20-1 to TRBJ1-2; TRBD1 matches 7 bases. Germline lookup yields CDR1 DFQATT and CDR2 SNEGSKA (reference sequence). The V gene end was trimmed by 2 bases and the J gene end by 1 base; junction bases not matched to a gene: 16. This CDR3 has 18 amino acids. CDR3 coding DNA: TGCAGTGCTAGAACCAACCCAGGGGGAGCCCTACATAACTATGGCTACACCTTC. Translated, it gives CSARTNPGGALHNYGYTF.

The genes are TRBV11-2 and TRBJ2-5; no clear D. Germline assignment: CDR1 SGHAT and CDR2 FQNNGV. This CDR3 has 12 residues. V was shortened by 6 bases and J by 5 bases, with 10 bases between the two germline ends. Here the CDR3 reads CASSNRLETQYF. DNA of the CDR3: TGTGCCAGCAGTAATAGGTTGGAGACCCAGTACTTC.

The table lists this clonotype with many counts. The genes are TRBV5-1 and TRBJ1-1; D possibly corresponds to TRBD1 (6 bases). The CDR3 has 15 amino acids. The V gene lost 6 bases and the J gene lost 2 bases, with 17 bases spanning the gap. Germline V CDR1 and CDR2: SGHRS, YFSETQ. The CDR3 region has the DNA TGCGCCAGCACTTGGTCAGACAGGTTTAACACTGAAGCTTTCTTT. Protein: CASTWSDRFNTEAFF.